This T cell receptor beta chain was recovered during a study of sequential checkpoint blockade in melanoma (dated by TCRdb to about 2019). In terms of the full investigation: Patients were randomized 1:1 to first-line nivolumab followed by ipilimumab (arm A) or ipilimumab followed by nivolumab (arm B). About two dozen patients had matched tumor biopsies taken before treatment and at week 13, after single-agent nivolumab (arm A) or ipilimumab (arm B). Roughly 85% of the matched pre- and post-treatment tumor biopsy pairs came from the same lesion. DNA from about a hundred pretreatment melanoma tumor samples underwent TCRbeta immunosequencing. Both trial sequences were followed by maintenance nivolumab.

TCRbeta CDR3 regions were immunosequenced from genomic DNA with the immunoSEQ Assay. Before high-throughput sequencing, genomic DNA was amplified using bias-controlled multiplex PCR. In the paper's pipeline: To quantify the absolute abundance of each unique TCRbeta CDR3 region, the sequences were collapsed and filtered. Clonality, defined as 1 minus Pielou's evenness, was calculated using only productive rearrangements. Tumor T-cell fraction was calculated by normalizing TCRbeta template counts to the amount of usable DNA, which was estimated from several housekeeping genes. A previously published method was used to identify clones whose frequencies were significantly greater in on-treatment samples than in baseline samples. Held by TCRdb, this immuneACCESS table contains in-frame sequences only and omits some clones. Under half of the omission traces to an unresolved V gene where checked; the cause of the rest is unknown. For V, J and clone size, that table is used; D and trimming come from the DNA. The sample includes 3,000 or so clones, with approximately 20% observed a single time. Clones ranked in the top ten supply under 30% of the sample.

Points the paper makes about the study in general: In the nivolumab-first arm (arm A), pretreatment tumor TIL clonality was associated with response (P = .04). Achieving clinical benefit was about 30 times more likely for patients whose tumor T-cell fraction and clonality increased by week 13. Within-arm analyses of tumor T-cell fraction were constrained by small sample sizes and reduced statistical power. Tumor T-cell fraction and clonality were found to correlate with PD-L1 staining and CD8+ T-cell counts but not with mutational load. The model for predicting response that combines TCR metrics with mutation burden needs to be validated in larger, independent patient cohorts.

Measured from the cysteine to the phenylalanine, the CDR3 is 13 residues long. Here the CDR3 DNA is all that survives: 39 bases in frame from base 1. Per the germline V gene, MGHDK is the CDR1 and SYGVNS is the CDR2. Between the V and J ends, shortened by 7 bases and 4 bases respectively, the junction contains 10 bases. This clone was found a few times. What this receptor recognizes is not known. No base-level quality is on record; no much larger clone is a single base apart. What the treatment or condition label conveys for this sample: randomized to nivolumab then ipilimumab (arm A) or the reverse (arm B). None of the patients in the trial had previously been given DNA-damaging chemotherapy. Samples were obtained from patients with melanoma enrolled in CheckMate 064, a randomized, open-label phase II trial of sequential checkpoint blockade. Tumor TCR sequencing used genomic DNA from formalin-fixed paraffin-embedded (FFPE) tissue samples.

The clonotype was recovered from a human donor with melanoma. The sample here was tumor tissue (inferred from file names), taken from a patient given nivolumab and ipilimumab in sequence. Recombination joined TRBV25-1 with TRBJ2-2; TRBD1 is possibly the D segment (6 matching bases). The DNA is TGTGCCAGCACCAGGGGCAGCACCGGGGAGCTGTTTTTT. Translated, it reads CASTRGSTGELFF.